The T cell receptor beta chain under discussion was sequenced for a study of CD8 T cells in Susac syndrome. Points on this clonotype: Its antigen is not known.

Germline V CDR1 and CDR2: DFQATT, SNEGSKA (reference sequence). This CDR3 region has 11 residues. V dropped 6 bases and J dropped 6; count of bases not matched to a gene: 2. Reverse transcription of 0.5 to 1 ug RNA was performed with random hexamers. Across 54 Vbeta and 13 Jbeta, TCR beta CDR3 was amplified with immunoSEQ multiplex PCR. From the immunoSEQ multiplex PCR reads, TCRdb called clonotypes with MiXCR, one entry per CDR3 protein. The sample lists about 300,000 distinct CDR3 sequences, about 82% occurring once. Regarding the study as a whole: That the number of individuals in its TCR sequencing and HLA analysis was relatively small was acknowledged by the study.

The sample consisted of CD8+ T cells from PBMCs. J is TRBJ2-1 and V is TRBV20-1; 7 bases fit TRBD2. The sequence was obtained from a human donor with multiple sclerosis. This CDR3 reads CSAPGGNEQFF. CDR3 coding DNA: TGCAGTGCGCCGGGAGGCAATGAGCAGTTCTTC.